This passage covers 21 T cell receptor beta chains from one sample sequenced in a study of T cells in Graves' hyperthyroidism and ophthalmopathy. TCR beta CDR3 region amplification was performed from RNA transcripts. HTBI primers were the set used in a first-round RT-PCR of the TCR CDR3. One entry per CDR3 protein, called by TCRdb with MiXCR from the multiplex PCR reads. The sample lists about 840,000 distinct CDR3 sequences; 38% were seen once. The specimen was blood. The receptors derive from a man aged 18 to 29 with Graves' hyperthyroidism.

This rearrangement joins TRBV7-2 to TRBJ1-3; D possibly corresponds to TRBD1 (5 bases). V was shortened by 3 bases and J by 8 bases, with 14 bases between the two germline ends. The germline V gene encodes CDR1 SGHTA and CDR2 FQGNSA. This CDR3 region has 14 residues. As DNA, the CDR3 is TGTGCCAGCAGCTTCCGTTGGGGAGGGGACACCATATATTTT. This sequence encodes CASSFRWGGDTIYF.

This clonotype has a count of ten or more. The chain combines TRBV7-2 with TRBJ1-1, with D hard to call. V dropped 1 base and J dropped 6 bases, with 6 bases sitting between them. The CDR3 runs to 12 residues. The germline V gene encodes CDR1 SGHTA and CDR2 FQGNSA. The CDR3, as DNA: TGTGCCAGCAGCTTAGTATTGTCTGAAGCTTTCTTT. The encoded protein is CASSLVLSEAFF.

The chain joins TRBV12-3 or TRBV12-4 to TRBJ2-5; 8 positions agree with TRBD1. This CDR3 is 17 amino acids long. Unmatched junction bases numbered 12, after V lost 4 bases and J lost 2 bases. The CDR3: CASSSPSDGQGQETQYF. CDR3 DNA sequence: TGTGCCAGCAGTTCCCCCTCGGACGGACAGGGACAAGAGACCCAGTACTTC.

Only a few counts were recorded for this clonotype. The V gene is TRBV5-6, the J gene TRBJ1-3; 7 bases are shared with TRBD1. The CDR3 runs 14 residues. The germline V gene encodes CDR1 SGHDT and CDR2 YYEEEE. The J segment lost 5 bases and the V segment lost 0 bases, leaving 2 bases of the junction unmatched. The CDR3 coding sequence is TGTGCCAGCAGCTTGGCAGGGGGGAGAAACACCATATATTTT. Its translation is CASSLAGGRNTIYF.

This CDR3 is CASSPGGAGGEQYF. CDR3 DNA: TGTGCCAGCAGCCCCGGCGGGGCCGGAGGCGAGCAGTACTTC. The V and J genes are TRBV11-1 and TRBJ2-7; D may be TRBD2 (6 bases). The V gene lost 5 bases and the J gene lost 6 bases, with 17 bases spanning the gap. The CDR3 length is 14 residues. Germline V CDR1 and CDR2: SGHAT, FQDESV (reference sequence).

Only a few counts were recorded for this clonotype. V gene TRBV7-6 combines with J gene TRBJ1-1; unclear D gene. Germline-derived CDR1 and CDR2 are SGHVS and FNYEAQ. The CDR3 contains 15 residues. Between the trimmed V and J ends, which lost 3 bases and 4 bases, there was a span of 15 bases. This CDR3 is CASSFWAGVGTEAFF. CDR3 in DNA: TGTGCCAGCAGCTTTTGGGCCGGCGTAGGCACTGAAGCTTTCTTT.

A word on this clonotype: The junction differs from germline at one of its ends, possibly a read error. The V gene is TRBV6-5, the J gene TRBJ1-6; possible D gene TRBD1, 6 bases. This CDR3 comprises 15 residues. Germline CDR1 MNHEY, CDR2 SVGAGI. The CDR3 DNA follows: TGTACCAGCAGTTCCTCCGGGACAACGCATTCACCCCTCCACTTT. Translation gives CTSSSSGTTHSPLHF.

As to this clonotype: A far larger clone is one base from this, pointing to a likely read error. J is TRBJ1-1 and V is TRBV7-9; D might be TRBD1 (6 bases). CDR1 and CDR2 (germline): SEHNR, FQNEAQ (reference sequence). The CDR3 consists of 12 residues. Here the CDR3 DNA reads TGTGCCAACAGCCAGGGGCGGACTGAAGCTTTCTTT. This translates into CANSQGRTEAFF.

The rearrangement joins TRBV12-3 or TRBV12-4 to TRBJ2-5, with TRBD2 identical over 11 bases. The J segment lost 4 bases and the V segment lost 1 base, leaving 5 bases of the junction unmatched. The CDR3 runs 16 residues. The CDR3 is CASSLVAGGMGETQYF. In DNA form, the CDR3 reads TGTGCCAGCAGTTTAGTAGCGGGGGGGATGGGAGAGACCCAGTACTTC.

This clonotype came up a few times. The genes are TRBV12-3 or TRBV12-4 and TRBJ2-7; 7 nucleotides agree with TRBD2. CDR3 length equals 15 residues. With 5 bases clipped from V and 0 bases from J, the junction kept 7 bases outside the gene matches. CDR3 sequence reads: CASSPLGDYSYEQYF. The CDR3 DNA reads as TGTGCCAGCAGTCCCCTCGGGGACTACTCCTACGAGCAGTACTTC.

The chain carries TRBV9 and TRBJ2-7; D possibly uses TRBD1 or TRBD2 (5 bases each). Germline CDR1 and CDR2: SGDLS and YYNGEE. V lost 0 bases, J lost 2 bases, and 6 bases lay in between. This CDR3 has 13 residues. CDR3 sequence (DNA): TGTGCCAGCAGCGTAGTGGGGGCCTACGAGCAGTACTTC. As protein: CASSVVGAYEQYF.

Comments on this clonotype: A much larger clone differs from this one at a single base, so this may be a read error. Likely a read error: the CDR3 ends without its conserved phenylalanine or tryptophan. This chain joins TRBV20-1 and TRBJ2-5; 8 bases line up with TRBD2. Germline lookup yields CDR1 DFQATT and CDR2 SNEGSKA (reference sequence). The CDR3 sequence is 14 residues long. The V and J ends lost 5 bases and 4 bases, in that order; junction bases with no gene match: 9. CDR3 sequence: CSAGSGSQGETQYL. The CDR3 DNA reads TGCAGTGCTGGCAGCGGGAGTCAGGGAGAGACCCAGTACCTC.

The chain uses TRBV19 and TRBJ2-2; D is undetermined. Trimming cost V 8 bases and J 6 bases, with 7 bases left between them. The length of the CDR3 is 11 residues. The germline V gene encodes CDR1 LNHDA and CDR2 SQIVND (reference sequence). CDR3 in DNA: TGTGCCAGTGAATTACCCGGGGAGCTGTTTTTT. Encoded protein: CASELPGELFF.

J is TRBJ2-7 and V is TRBV20-1; 13 bases agree with TRBD2. CDR1 is DFQATT, CDR2 SNEGSKA, per germline (reference sequence). The CDR3 is 14 amino acids. The V gene end was trimmed by 8 bases and the J gene end by 5 bases; junction bases not matched to a gene: 9. The CDR3 bases are TGCAGTACCACGAGGACTAGCGGGAGTCACGAGCAGTACTTC. This sequence encodes CSTTRTSGSHEQYF.

The chain uses TRBV19 and TRBJ1-5; D might be TRBD1 (5 bases). The CDR3 sequence is 15 residues long. Germline loops: CDR1 LNHDA, CDR2 SQIVND (reference sequence). The ends were cut back, 6 bases at V and 4 bases at J, with 16 bases in the middle. CDR3 in amino acids: CASSHYGGENQPQHF. The CDR3 DNA reads as TGTGCCAGTAGCCACTACGGGGGAGAAAATCAGCCCCAGCATTTT.

This clonotype was counted only a few times. The chain uses TRBV7-2 and TRBJ2-7; 8 positions match TRBD2. Per the germline V gene, CDR1 is SGHTA and CDR2 is FQGNSA. This CDR3 contains 15 residues. Germline trimming cut 5 bases from V and 6 bases from J; bases unmatched to any gene: 12. CDR3 DNA sequence: TGTGCCAGCAGCCCGTTCCAGCGGGAGATGAGCGAGCAGTACTTC. This encodes CASSPFQREMSEQYF.

The chain recombines TRBV6-6 with TRBJ1-1, with a weak D call TRBD1 (5 bases). Looked up from germline, CDR1 is MNHNY and CDR2 is SVGAGI (reference sequence). The CDR3 loop spans 14 amino acids. V was shortened by 0 bases and J by 7 bases, with 12 bases between the two germline ends. The CDR3: CASSYSKGSSEAFF. DNA of the CDR3: TGTGCCAGCAGTTACTCTAAGGGGTCCAGTGAAGCTTTCTTT.

This clonotype occurred a few times. The J gene is TRBJ1-1, the V gene TRBV5-1, with 7 bases that match TRBD1. Germline lookup yields CDR1 SGHRS and CDR2 YFSETQ. This CDR3 is built from 15 residues. J lost 6 bases, V lost 6 bases, and 14 bases had no gene match. In DNA form, the CDR3 reads TGCGCCAGCAACCCTAGACAGGGTGGTGTGGCTGAAGCTTTCTTT. It translates to CASNPRQGGVAEAFF.

The chain employs TRBV2 and TRBJ1-1, with D unresolved. Germline-derived CDR1 and CDR2 are SNHLY and FYNNEI. Trimming cost V 7 bases and J 1 base, with 10 bases left between them. The CDR3 covers 13 residues. DNA for the CDR3: TGTGCCAGCAAAGTCTCGGGGAACACTGAAGCTTTCTTT. Its protein product is CASKVSGNTEAFF.

In regard to this clonotype: A much bigger clone sits one base away, suggesting this may be a read error. The conserved final phenylalanine or tryptophan is absent from the CDR3, which likely points to a read error. The rearrangement links TRBV6-1 to TRBJ1-5, with TRBD1 as a possible D gene (5 bases). This CDR3 spans 15 amino acids. Trimming left V 0 bases short and J 0 bases short, with 6 bases between. Per germline, CDR1 MNHNS and CDR2 SASEGT. The CDR3: CASSEAGGSNQPQHL. CDR3 nucleotide sequence: TGTGCCAGCAGTGAAGCCGGGGGTAGCAATCAGCCCCAGCATCTT.

This clonotype appeared many times. The J gene is TRBJ2-7, the V gene TRBV19, with 7 nucleotides matching TRBD1. CDR3 length: 14 amino acids. J lost 0 bases, V lost 4 bases, and 3 bases had no gene match. Germline V gives CDR1 LNHDA, CDR2 SQIVND (reference sequence). Here the CDR3 reads CASSRDSFSYEQYF. CDR3 DNA: TGTGCCAGTAGTAGGGACAGCTTCTCCTACGAGCAGTACTTC.